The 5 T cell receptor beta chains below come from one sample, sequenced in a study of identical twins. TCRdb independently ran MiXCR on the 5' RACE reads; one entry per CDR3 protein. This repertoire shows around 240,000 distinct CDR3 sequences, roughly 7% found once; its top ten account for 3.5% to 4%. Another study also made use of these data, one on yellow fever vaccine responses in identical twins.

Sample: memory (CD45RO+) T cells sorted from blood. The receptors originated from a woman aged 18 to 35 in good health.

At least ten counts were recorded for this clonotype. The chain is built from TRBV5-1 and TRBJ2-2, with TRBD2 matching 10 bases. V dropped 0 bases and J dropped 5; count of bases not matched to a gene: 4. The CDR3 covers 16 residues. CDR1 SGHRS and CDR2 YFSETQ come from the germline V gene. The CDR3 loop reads CASSLAELAGTGELFF. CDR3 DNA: TGCGCCAGCAGCTTGGCCGAACTAGCGGGAACCGGGGAGCTGTTTTTT. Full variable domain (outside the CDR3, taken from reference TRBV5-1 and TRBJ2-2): KAGVTQTPRYLIKTRGQQVTLSCSPISGHRSVSWYQQTPGQGLQFLFEYFSETQRNKGNFPGRFSGRQFSNSRSEMNVSTLELGDSALYLCASSLAELAGTGELFFGEGSRLTVL.

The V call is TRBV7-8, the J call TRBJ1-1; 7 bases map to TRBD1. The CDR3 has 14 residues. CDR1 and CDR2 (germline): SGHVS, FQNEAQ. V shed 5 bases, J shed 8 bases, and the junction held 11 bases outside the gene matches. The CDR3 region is CASSPQTGTYEAFF. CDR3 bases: TGTGCCAGCAGCCCCCAGACAGGGACCTACGAAGCTTTCTTT.

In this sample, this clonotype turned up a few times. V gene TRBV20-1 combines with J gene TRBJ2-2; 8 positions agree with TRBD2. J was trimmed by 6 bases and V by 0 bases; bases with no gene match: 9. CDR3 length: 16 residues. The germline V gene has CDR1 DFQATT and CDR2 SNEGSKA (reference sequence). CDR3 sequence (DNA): TGCAGTGCTAGAGACGGAGCGGGAGTCGTTCCCGGGGAGCTGTTTTTT. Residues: CSARDGAGVVPGELFF.

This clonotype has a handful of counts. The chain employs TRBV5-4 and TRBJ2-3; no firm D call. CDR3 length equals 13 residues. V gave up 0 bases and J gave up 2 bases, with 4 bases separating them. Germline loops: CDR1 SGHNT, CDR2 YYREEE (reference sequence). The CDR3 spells CASSLAATDTQYF. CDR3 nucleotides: TGTGCCAGCAGCTTGGCCGCCACAGATACGCAGTATTTT.

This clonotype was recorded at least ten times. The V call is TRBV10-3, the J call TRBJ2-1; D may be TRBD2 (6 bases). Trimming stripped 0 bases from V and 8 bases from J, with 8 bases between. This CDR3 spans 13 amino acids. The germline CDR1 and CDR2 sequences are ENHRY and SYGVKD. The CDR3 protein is CAISESTSYEQFF. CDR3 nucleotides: TGTGCCATCAGTGAGTCGACTAGTTATGAGCAGTTCTTC.